This T cell receptor beta chain originates from a study of blood T cell repertoires in COVID-19. Looking at the study overall: Material from acute and convalescent COVID-19 was sourced from the United States, Italy and Spain. T cells, B-cell-depleted T cells, or PBMCs supplied cDNA or gDNA.

Seattle participants joined during active infection and were tracked over time. How the authors handled the data: Reference gene primers were amplified, and this amplification served to estimate nucleated cell counts. TCRdb's table, derived via immunoSEQ multiplex PCR, lists solely in-frame clones and lacks some. The V and J calls and clone size are taken from that table; D and trimming were inferred from the DNA. Of just over 300,000 clones in the sample, just under 90% are singletons; the top ten hold 1.5% to 2%. The V and J ends lost 7 bases and 4 bases, in that order; junction bases with no gene match: 5. In germline, CDR1 is SNHLY, CDR2 FYNNEI. The CDR3 extends over 13 amino acids.

The source is a woman in her twenties or thirties with COVID-19, enrolled during active disease. The chain couples TRBV2 to TRBJ1-1, with 8 bases fitting TRBD1. Specimen: peripheral blood. CDR3 nucleotide sequence: TGTGCCAGCAAAAGGACAGGGCCCACTGAAGCTTTCTTT. This codes for CASKRTGPTEAFF.